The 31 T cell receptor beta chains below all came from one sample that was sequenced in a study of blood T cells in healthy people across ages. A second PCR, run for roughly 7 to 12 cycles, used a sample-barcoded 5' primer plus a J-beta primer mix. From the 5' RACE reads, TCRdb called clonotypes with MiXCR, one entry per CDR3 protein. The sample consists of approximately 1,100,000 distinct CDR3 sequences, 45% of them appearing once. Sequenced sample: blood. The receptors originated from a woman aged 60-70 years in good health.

CDR3 in DNA: TGTGCCAGCAGCTATGCGGGGGGCCGATTCAGCACAGATACGCAGTATTTT. Translation: CASSYAGGRFSTDTQYF. The chain recombines TRBV5-8 with TRBJ2-3; 8 bases fit TRBD2. There are 17 residues in the CDR3. Germline-derived CDR1 and CDR2 are SGHTS and YDEGEE. V dropped 3 bases and J dropped 0; count of bases not matched to a gene: 9. Based on the CDR3 plus reference TRBV5-8 and TRBJ2-3, the full variable domain is EAGVTQSPTHLIKTRGQQATLRCSPISGHTSVYWYQQALGLGLQFLLWYDEGEERNRGNFPPRFSGRQFPNYSSELNVNALELEDSALYLCASSYAGGRFSTDTQYFGPGTRLTVL.

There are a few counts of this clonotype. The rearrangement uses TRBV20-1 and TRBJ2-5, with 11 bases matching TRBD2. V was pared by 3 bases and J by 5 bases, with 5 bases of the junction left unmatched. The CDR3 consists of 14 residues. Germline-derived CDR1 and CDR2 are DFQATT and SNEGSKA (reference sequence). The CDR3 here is CSASTSGRTETQYF. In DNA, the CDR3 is TGCAGTGCTAGCACTAGCGGGAGAACGGAGACCCAGTACTTC.

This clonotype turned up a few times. Here the CDR3 DNA reads TGTGCCAGCAGTTCCACCACCAGTTACGCGAACATTCAGTACTTC. This encodes CASSSTTSYANIQYF. The genes are TRBV27 and TRBJ2-4; D is unresolved. The CDR3 is made up of 15 amino acids. Germline V gene data show CDR1 as MNHEY and CDR2 as SMNVEV (reference sequence). The V gene lost 4 bases and the J gene lost 7 bases, with 17 bases spanning the gap.

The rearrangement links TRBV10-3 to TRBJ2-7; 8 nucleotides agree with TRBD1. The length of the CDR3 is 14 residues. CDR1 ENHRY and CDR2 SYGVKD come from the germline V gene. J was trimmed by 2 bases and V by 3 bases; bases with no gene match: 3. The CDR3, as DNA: TGTGCCATCAGTGATCAGGACAGGGCCTACGAGCAGTACTTC. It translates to CAISDQDRAYEQYF.

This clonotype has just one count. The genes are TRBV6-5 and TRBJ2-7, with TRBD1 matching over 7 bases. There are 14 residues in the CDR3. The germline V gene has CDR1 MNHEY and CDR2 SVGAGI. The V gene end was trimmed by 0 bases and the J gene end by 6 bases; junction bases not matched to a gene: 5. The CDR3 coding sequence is TGTGCCAGCAGTTACTCGTCGGACAGGATCGAGCAGTACTTC. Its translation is CASSYSSDRIEQYF.

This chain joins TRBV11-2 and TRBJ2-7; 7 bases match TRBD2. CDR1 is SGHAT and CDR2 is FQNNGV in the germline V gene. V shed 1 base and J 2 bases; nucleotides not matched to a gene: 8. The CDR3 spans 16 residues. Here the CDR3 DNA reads TGTGCCAGCAGCTTAGGTACCCTCGGGAGGACCTACGAGCAGTACTTC. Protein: CASSLGTLGRTYEQYF.

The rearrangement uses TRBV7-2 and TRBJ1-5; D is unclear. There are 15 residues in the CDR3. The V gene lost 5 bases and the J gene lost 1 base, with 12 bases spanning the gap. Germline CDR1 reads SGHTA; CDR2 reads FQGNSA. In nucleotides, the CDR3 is TGTGCCAGCAGCGATGGACGGGGAAGCAATCAGCCCCAGCATTTT. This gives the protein CASSDGRGSNQPQHF. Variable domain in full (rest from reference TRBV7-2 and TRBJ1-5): GAGVSQSPSNKVTEKGKDVELRCDPISGHTALYWYRQSLGQGLEFLIYFQGNSAPDKSGLPSDRFSAERTGGSVSTLTIQRTQQEDSAVYLCASSDGRGSNQPQHFGDGTRLSIL.

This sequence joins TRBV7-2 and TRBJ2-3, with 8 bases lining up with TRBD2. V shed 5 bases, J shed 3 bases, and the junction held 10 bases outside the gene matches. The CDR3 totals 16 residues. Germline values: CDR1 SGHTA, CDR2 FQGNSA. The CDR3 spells CASSGRLASATDTQYF. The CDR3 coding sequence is TGTGCCAGCAGCGGCCGACTAGCGTCCGCGACAGATACGCAGTATTTT.

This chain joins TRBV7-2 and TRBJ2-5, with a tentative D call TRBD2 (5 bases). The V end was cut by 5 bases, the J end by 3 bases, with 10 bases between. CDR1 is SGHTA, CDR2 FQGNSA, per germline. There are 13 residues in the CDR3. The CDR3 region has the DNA TGTGCCAGCAGCGTAACTAGGGAAGAGACCCAGTACTTC. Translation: CASSVTREETQYF. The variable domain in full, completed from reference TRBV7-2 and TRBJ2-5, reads GAGVSQSPSNKVTEKGKDVELRCDPISGHTALYWYRQSLGQGLEFLIYFQGNSAPDKSGLPSDRFSAERTGGSVSTLTIQRTQQEDSAVYLCASSVTREETQYFGPGTRLLVL.

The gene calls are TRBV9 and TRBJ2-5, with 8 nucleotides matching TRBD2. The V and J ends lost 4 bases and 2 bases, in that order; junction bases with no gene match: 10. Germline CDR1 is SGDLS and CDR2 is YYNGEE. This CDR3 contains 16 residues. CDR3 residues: CASSPNPGGIQETQYF. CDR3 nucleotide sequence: TGTGCCAGCAGCCCCAACCCGGGGGGGATTCAAGAGACCCAGTACTTC.

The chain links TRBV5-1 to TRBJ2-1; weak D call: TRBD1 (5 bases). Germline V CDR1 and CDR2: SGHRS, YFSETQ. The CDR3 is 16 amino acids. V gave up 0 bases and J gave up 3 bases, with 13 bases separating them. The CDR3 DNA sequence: TGCGCCAGCAGCTTGGTAGGTGACAGAATCTACAATGAGCAGTTCTTC. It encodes CASSLVGDRIYNEQFF.

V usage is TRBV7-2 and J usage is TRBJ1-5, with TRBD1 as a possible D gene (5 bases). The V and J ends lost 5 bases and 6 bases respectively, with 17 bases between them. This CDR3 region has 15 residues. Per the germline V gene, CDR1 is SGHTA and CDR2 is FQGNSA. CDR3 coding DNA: TGTGCCAGCAGCCCCGAGAGGGGTTGGGTTCAGCCCCAGCATTTT. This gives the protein CASSPERGWVQPQHF. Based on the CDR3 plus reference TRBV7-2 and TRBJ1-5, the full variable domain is GAGVSQSPSNKVTEKGKDVELRCDPISGHTALYWYRQSLGQGLEFLIYFQGNSAPDKSGLPSDRFSAERTGGSVSTLTIQRTQQEDSAVYLCASSPERGWVQPQHFGDGTRLSIL.

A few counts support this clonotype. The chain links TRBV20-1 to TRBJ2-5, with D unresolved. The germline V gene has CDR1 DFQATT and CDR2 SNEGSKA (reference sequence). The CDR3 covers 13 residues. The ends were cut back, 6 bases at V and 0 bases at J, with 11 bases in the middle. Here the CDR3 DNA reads TGCAGTGCCCAACAACCGTACCAAGAGACCCAGTACTTC. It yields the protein CSAQQPYQETQYF.

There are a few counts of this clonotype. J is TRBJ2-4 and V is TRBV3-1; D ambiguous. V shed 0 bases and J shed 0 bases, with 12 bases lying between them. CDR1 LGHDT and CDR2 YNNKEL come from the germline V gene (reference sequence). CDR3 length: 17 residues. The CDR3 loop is CASSQDKVPLAKNIQYF. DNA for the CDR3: TGTGCCAGCAGCCAAGATAAGGTGCCATTAGCCAAAAACATTCAGTACTTC.

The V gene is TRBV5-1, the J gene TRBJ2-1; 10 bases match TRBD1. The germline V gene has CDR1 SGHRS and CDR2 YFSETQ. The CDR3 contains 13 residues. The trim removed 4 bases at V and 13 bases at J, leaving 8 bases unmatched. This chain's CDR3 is CASSDRTGGTQFF. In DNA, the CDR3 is TGCGCCAGCAGCGATCGGACAGGGGGGACCCAGTTCTTC.

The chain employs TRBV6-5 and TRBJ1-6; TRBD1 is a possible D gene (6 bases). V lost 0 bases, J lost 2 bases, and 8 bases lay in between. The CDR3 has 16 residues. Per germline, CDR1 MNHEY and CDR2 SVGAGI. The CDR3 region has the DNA TGTGCCAGCAGTTACTCCACAGGGACCTATAATTCACCCCTCCACTTT. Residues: CASSYSTGTYNSPLHF.

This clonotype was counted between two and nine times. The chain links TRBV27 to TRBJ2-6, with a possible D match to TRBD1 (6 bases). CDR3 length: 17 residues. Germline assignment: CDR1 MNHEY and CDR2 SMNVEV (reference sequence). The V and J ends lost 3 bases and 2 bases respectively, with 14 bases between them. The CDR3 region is CASSFMATGPGANVLTF. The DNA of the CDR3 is TGTGCCAGCAGTTTTATGGCCACAGGGCCTGGGGCCAACGTCCTGACTTTC.

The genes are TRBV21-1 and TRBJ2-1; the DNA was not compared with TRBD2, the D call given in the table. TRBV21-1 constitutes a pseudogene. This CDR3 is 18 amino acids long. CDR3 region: CASSKDPSSGGAGNEQFF. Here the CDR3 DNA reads TGTGCCAGCAGCAAAGACCCCTCTAGCGGGGGGGCCGGGAATGAGCAGTTCTTC.

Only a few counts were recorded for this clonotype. The CDR3 spells CASSFTWDRADHNEQFF. The CDR3 DNA reads as TGTGCCAGCAGTTTTACCTGGGACAGGGCCGACCACAATGAGCAGTTCTTC. The chain combines TRBV12-3 or TRBV12-4 with TRBJ2-1, with 9 bases fitting TRBD1. This CDR3 comprises 17 residues. The junction had 11 bases not matched to a gene; V was cut back by 3 bases and J by 5 bases.

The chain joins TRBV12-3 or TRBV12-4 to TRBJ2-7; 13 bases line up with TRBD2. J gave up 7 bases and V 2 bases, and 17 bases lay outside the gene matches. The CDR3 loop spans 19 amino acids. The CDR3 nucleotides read TGTGCCAGCAGTTTATTCCGGACTAGCGGGAGTTCGGGGTACAATGAGCAGTACTTC. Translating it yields CASSLFRTSGSSGYNEQYF.

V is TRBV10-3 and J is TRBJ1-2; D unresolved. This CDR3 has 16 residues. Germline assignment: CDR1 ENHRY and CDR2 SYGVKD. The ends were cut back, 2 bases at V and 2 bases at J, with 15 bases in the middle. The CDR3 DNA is TGTGCCATCAGTGAGAAGGGTTGGGAATCAAACTATGGCTACACCTTC. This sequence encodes CAISEKGWESNYGYTF.

The chain's CDR3 is CSAEGTRNEQFF. CDR3 in DNA: TGCAGCGCTGAGGGAACCAGAAATGAGCAGTTCTTC. V is TRBV29-1 and J is TRBJ2-1; possible D gene TRBD2, 5 bases. The germline V and J ends were trimmed by 7 bases and 7 bases, with 14 bases remaining between them. The CDR3 sequence is 12 residues long. Germline V gene data show CDR1 as SQVTM and CDR2 as ANQGSEA.

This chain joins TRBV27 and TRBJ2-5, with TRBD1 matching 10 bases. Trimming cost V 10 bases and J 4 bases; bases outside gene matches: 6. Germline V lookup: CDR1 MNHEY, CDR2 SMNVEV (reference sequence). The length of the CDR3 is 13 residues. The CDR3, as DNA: TGTGCCATCGGGAGGACAGGGGGAGAGACCCAGTACTTC. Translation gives CAIGRTGGETQYF.

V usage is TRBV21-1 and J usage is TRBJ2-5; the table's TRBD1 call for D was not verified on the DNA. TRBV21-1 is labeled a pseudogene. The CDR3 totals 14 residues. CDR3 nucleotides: TGTGCAATCGACCAGGGAACGGGGCAAGAGACCCAGTACTTC. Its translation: CAIDQGTGQETQYF.

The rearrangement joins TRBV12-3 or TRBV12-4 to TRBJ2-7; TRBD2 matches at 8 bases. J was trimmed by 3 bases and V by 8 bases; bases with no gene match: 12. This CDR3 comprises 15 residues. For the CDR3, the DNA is TGTGCCAGCCGTAAGAGCGGGAGTCACGACTACGAGCAGTACTTC. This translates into CASRKSGSHDYEQYF.

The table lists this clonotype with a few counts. The CDR3 bases are TGTGCCAGCAGTCCAGGTCCTTGGGGCACAGATACGCAGTATTTT. Translating it yields CASSPGPWGTDTQYF. The V gene is TRBV12-3 or TRBV12-4, the J gene TRBJ2-3; D gene ambiguous. The CDR3 length is 15 residues. V lost 5 bases, J lost 1 base, and 13 bases lay in between.

DNA of the CDR3: TGTGCCAGCAGCGTAGGGGCCGTGGCGGGGGACTACAATGAGCAGTTCTTC. This sequence encodes CASSVGAVAGDYNEQFF. V is TRBV9 and J is TRBJ2-1; 7 positions agree with TRBD2. Germline CDR1 is SGDLS and CDR2 is YYNGEE. V lost 0 bases and J lost 3; bases outside the gene matches: 9. This CDR3 contains 17 residues.

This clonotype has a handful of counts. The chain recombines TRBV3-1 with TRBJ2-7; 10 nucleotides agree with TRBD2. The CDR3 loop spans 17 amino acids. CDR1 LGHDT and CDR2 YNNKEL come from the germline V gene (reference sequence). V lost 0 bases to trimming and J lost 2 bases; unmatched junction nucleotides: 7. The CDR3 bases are TGTGCCAGCAGCCAAGAAGGGCTAGCGGGAGCCACCTACGAGCAGTACTTC. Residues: CASSQEGLAGATYEQYF.

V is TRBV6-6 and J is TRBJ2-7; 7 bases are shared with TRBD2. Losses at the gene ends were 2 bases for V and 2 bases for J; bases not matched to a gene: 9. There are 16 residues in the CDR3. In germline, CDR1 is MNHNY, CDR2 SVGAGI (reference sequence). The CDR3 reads CASSYPGEGQPYEQYF. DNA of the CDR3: TGTGCCAGCAGTTACCCCGGGGAGGGCCAACCCTACGAGCAGTACTTC.

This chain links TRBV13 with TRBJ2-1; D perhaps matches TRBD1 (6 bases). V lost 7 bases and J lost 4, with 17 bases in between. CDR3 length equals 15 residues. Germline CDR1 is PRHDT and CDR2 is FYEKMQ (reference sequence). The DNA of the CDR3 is TGTGCCAGCACCAGAACCGGGACACTATACAATGAGCAGTTCTTC. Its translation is CASTRTGTLYNEQFF.

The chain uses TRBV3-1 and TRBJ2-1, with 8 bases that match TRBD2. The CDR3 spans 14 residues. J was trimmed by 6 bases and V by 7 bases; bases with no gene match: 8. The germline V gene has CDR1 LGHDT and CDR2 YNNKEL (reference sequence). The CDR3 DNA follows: TGTGCCAGCACCTTGGGGAGCGGGAGCAATGAGCAGTTCTTC. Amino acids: CASTLGSGSNEQFF.